The 25 T cell receptor beta chains in this list originate from one sample, sequenced in a study of cytomegalovirus exposure and HLA in healthy donors. With 60 Vbeta and 13 Jbeta primers, the PCR was carried out. TCRdb's table, derived via immunoSEQ multiplex PCR, lists solely in-frame clones and lacks some. The sample carries about 200,000 clones, 70% to 80% recorded once. Sequences were obtained from PBMCs. These receptors were taken from a male donor in good health and CMV-seropositive.

In its sample, this clone was seen once. The rearrangement uses TRBV2 and TRBJ2-1, with 16 bases aligning to TRBD2. V was pared by 10 bases and J by 6 bases, with 9 bases of the junction left unmatched. Germline CDR1 and CDR2: SNHLY and FYNNEI. The CDR3 contains 16 residues. The CDR3 loop reads CATRGTSGRASNEQFF. CDR3 nucleotides: TGTGCCACCAGAGGGACTAGCGGGAGGGCCTCCAATGAGCAGTTCTTC.

DNA for the CDR3: TGTGCCAGCAGCATCGACAGGGTGCGGTACTATGGCTACACCTTC. Protein sequence: CASSIDRVRYYGYTF. The chain combines TRBV5-6 with TRBJ1-2; the match to TRBD1 covers 7 bases. The CDR3 sequence is 15 residues long. V was pared by 4 bases and J by 3 bases, with 9 bases of the junction left unmatched. Germline lookup yields CDR1 SGHDT and CDR2 YYEEEE.

The rearrangement joins TRBV6-1 to TRBJ1-5; D ambiguous. CDR3 length: 15 amino acids. Trimming took 6 bases from V and 1 from J, leaving 13 bases between them. Germline assignment: CDR1 MNHNS and CDR2 SASEGT. In nucleotides, the CDR3 is TGTGCCAGCAGACCTCCGAGGGAGAGCAATCAGCCCCAGCATTTT. As protein: CASRPPRESNQPQHF.

Only one count was recorded for this clone. This chain links TRBV10-3 with TRBJ2-7, with 7 nucleotides matching TRBD2. This CDR3 contains 15 residues. V shed 6 bases, J shed 5 bases, and the junction held 13 bases outside the gene matches. CDR1 is ENHRY and CDR2 is SYGVKD in the germline V gene. In nucleotides, the CDR3 is TGTGCCATCAGCCCACCAAGGGACTACGAAGACGAGCAGTACTTC. Protein sequence: CAISPPRDYEDEQYF.

The chain combines TRBV4-2 with TRBJ2-5; no reliable D call. The CDR3 spans 13 residues. Trimming stripped 2 bases from V and 5 bases from J, with 9 bases between. Germline V gene sequence: CDR1 LGHNA, CDR2 YNFKEQ. In DNA, the CDR3 is TGTGCCAGCAGCCAATTCTCCCGGGAGACCCAGTACTTC. Translating gives CASSQFSRETQYF.

The table lists this clone with a few counts. The J gene is TRBJ1-1, the V gene TRBV29-1; no definite D call. CDR1 and CDR2 from the germline V gene are SQVTM and ANQGSEA. The CDR3 length is 14 residues. V lost 6 bases and J 3 bases, leaving 17 bases between the germline ends. The CDR3 DNA is TGCAGCGTCCGTGGTGGGGTGAGGGACACTGAAGCTTTCTTT. Translated, it gives CSVRGGVRDTEAFF.

The chain is built from TRBV11-2 and TRBJ2-1, with TRBD2 matching 10 bases. There are 16 residues in the CDR3. The junction had 8 bases not matched to a gene; V was cut back by 0 bases and J by 9 bases. CDR1 and CDR2 (germline): SGHAT, FQNNGV. The CDR3 sequence: CASSLDLLAGSGEQFF. In DNA, the CDR3 is TGTGCCAGCAGCTTAGACTTACTAGCGGGGTCAGGTGAGCAGTTCTTC.

Note on this clone: Other DNA variants within this sample encode the same CDR3. The chain links TRBV9 to TRBJ2-3; no firm D call. V shed 2 bases and J shed 0 bases, with 4 bases lying between them. The CDR3 consists of 13 residues. Germline V lookup: CDR1 SGDLS, CDR2 YYNGEE. The CDR3 protein is CASSVSSTDTQYF. The DNA of the CDR3 is TGTGCCAGCAGCGTTTCTAGCACAGATACGCAGTATTTT. Combining the CDR3 with reference TRBV9 and TRBJ2-3 gives the whole variable domain DSGVTQTPKHLITATGQRVTLRCSPRSGDLSVYWYQQSLDQGLQFLIQYYNGEERAKGNILERFSAQQFPDLHSELNLSSLELGDSALYFCASSVSSTDTQYFGPGTRLTVL.

The genes are TRBV18 and TRBJ2-1, with 9 bases matching TRBD1. Trimming at V came to 1 base and at J to 10 bases, leaving 8 bases not matched to a gene. CDR3 length: 15 amino acids. Germline values: CDR1 KGHSH, CDR2 LQKENI. CDR3 sequence (DNA): TGTGCCAGCTCACCACAAGGACAGGGGTTCGGAGAGCAGTTCTTC. Protein sequence: CASSPQGQGFGEQFF.

The V call is TRBV9, the J call TRBJ2-2; 12 positions match TRBD2. The CDR3 contains 15 residues. V lost 6 bases, J lost 8 bases, and 8 bases stayed unmatched. Germline CDR1 and CDR2: SGDLS and YYNGEE. The CDR3 loop is CASNGLAGTTGELFF. The CDR3, as DNA: TGTGCCAGCAACGGACTAGCGGGGACAACGGGGGAGCTGTTTTTT.

The rearrangement links TRBV4-2 to TRBJ2-3, with 10 bases that match TRBD2. Germline lookup yields CDR1 LGHNA and CDR2 YNFKEQ. The trim removed 0 bases at V and 4 bases at J, leaving 7 bases unmatched. The CDR3 loop spans 17 amino acids. CDR3 in amino acids: CASSQDWASGGADTQYF. As DNA, the CDR3 is TGTGCCAGCAGCCAAGATTGGGCTAGCGGGGGTGCAGATACGCAGTATTTT.

The chain has TRBV5-1 and TRBJ2-5, with 12 bases lining up with TRBD1. The CDR3 sequence is 15 residues long. V shed 4 bases, J shed 5 bases, and the junction held 6 bases outside the gene matches. Per germline, CDR1 SGHRS and CDR2 YFSETQ. The DNA of the CDR3 is TGCGCCAGCAGCGGAGGGACAGGGGGCCGCGAGACCCAGTACTTC. Amino acids: CASSGGTGGRETQYF.

The chain joins TRBV28 to TRBJ2-7, with 7 bases lining up with TRBD1. V trimming: 3 bases; J trimming: 6 bases; junction bases outside the gene matches: 20. Germline CDR1 is MDHEN and CDR2 is SYDVKM. CDR3 length: 18 amino acids. The CDR3 bases are TGTGCCAGCAGTTTGGTGGTCCCGGGCTCGACAGGGAGAGGCGAGCAGTACTTC. This gives the protein CASSLVVPGSTGRGEQYF.

The chain uses TRBV15 and TRBJ1-3; the D gene is possibly TRBD1 (6 bases). The CDR3 length is 16 residues. Trimming took off 0 bases at V and 4 bases at J, with 13 bases between the two ends. Germline loops: CDR1 LNHNV, CDR2 YYDKDF (reference sequence). CDR3 nucleotide sequence: TGTGCCACCAGCAGAGATCGGGGGGCGGGAGGAAACACCATATATTTT. It yields the protein CATSRDRGAGGNTIYF.

The rearrangement uses TRBV11-2 and TRBJ2-4, with 7 bases matching TRBD1. Trimming at V came to 1 base and at J to 7 bases, leaving 4 bases not matched to a gene. This CDR3 has 14 amino acids. Germline values: CDR1 SGHAT, CDR2 FQNNGV. The CDR3 bases are TGTGCCAGCAGCTTAGCAGGGGGAAGGAACATTCAGTACTTC. This gives the protein CASSLAGGRNIQYF.

The chain joins TRBV5-8 to TRBJ2-1, with a tentative D call TRBD1 (5 bases). Germline V lookup: CDR1 SGHTS, CDR2 YDEGEE. The CDR3 is made up of 15 amino acids. Trimming removed 1 base from V and 15 bases from J, with 23 bases in between. CDR3 DNA sequence: TGTGCCAGCAGCTTGTCGTCGGCAGGGTCGTCCTATCGGTTCTTC. Its translation: CASSLSSAGSSYRFF.

This rearrangement joins TRBV7-8 to TRBJ2-1, with 8 bases fitting TRBD1. This CDR3 is 12 amino acids long. V gave up 5 bases and J gave up 11 bases; unmatched junction bases: 5. CDR1 is SGHVS, CDR2 FQNEAQ, per germline. CDR3 DNA sequence: TGTGCCAGCAGCCTCGGACAGGGACAGCAGTTCTTC. It translates to CASSLGQGQQFF.

V and J are TRBV4-3 and TRBJ2-3, with 9 bases fitting TRBD2. Germline V gene data show CDR1 as LGHNA and CDR2 as YSLEER. CDR3 length equals 15 residues. Trimming cost V 1 base and J 4 bases; bases outside gene matches: 3. This chain's CDR3 is CASSQGSGSSDTQYF. CDR3 DNA sequence: TGCGCCAGCAGCCAAGGTAGCGGGAGTTCAGATACGCAGTATTTT.

The chain recombines TRBV4-3 with TRBJ1-1; 8 positions agree with TRBD1. Losses at the gene ends were 2 bases for V and 1 base for J; bases not matched to a gene: 15. Germline V lookup: CDR1 LGHNA, CDR2 YSLEER. The CDR3 runs to 19 residues. The CDR3 reads CASSQTAGQASWANTEAFF. The CDR3 nucleotides read TGCGCCAGCAGCCAAACCGCGGGACAGGCCTCATGGGCGAACACTGAAGCTTTCTTT.

Here the CDR3 DNA reads TGTGCCAGCAGCTTACTACCGTTCGGGGGGCCTAGCACAGATACGCAGTATTTT. Its translation is CASSLLPFGGPSTDTQYF. The chain is built from TRBV7-9 and TRBJ2-3, with D maybe TRBD2 (7 bases). Germline V CDR1 and CDR2: SEHNR, FQNEAQ (reference sequence). V was cut by 2 bases and J by 0 bases, with 18 bases left in between. This CDR3 region has 18 residues.

The chain couples TRBV25-1 to TRBJ1-1; TRBD1 matches at 8 bases. The CDR3 length is 13 residues. The trim removed 8 bases at V and 5 bases at J, leaving 7 bases unmatched. Germline V CDR1 and CDR2: MGHDK, SYGVNS. In DNA, the CDR3 is TGTGCCAGCTGCGGACAGGGACAGACTGAAGCTTTCTTT. Its protein product is CASCGQGQTEAFF.

For the CDR3, the DNA is TGTGCCAGCAGATCCAGACCGGCGGCTTCCTACGAGCAGTACTTC. It codes for CASRSRPAASYEQYF. The chain is built from TRBV27 and TRBJ2-5; no reliable D call. The last part of the DNA fits TRBJ2-7 better; the J call may be wrong. The germline V gene encodes CDR1 MNHEY and CDR2 SMNVEV (reference sequence). The CDR3 is 15 residues long.

The chain is built from TRBV7-2 and TRBJ2-7; the D gene is possibly TRBD2 (6 bases). From germline, CDR1 is SGHTA and CDR2 FQGNSA. CDR3 size: 15 residues. Trimming shortened V by 1 base and J by 7 bases, and 17 bases separated the two germline ends. This CDR3 is CASSLDSGGIWEQYF. The CDR3 bases are TGTGCCAGCAGCTTAGATTCTGGCGGGATTTGGGAGCAGTACTTC. Combining the CDR3 with reference TRBV7-2 and TRBJ2-7 gives the whole variable domain GAGVSQSPSNKVTEKGKDVELRCDPISGHTALYWYRQSLGQGLEFLIYFQGNSAPDKSGLPSDRFSAERTGGSVSTLTIQRTQQEDSAVYLCASSLDSGGIWEQYFGPGTRLTVT.

J is TRBJ1-3 and V is TRBV19; D perhaps matches TRBD1 (5 bases). The CDR3 totals 14 residues. Deletions cut 4 bases from V and 2 bases from J, with 9 bases between. The germline V gene has CDR1 LNHDA and CDR2 SQIVND (reference sequence). The CDR3 reads CASSNWGAGNTIYF. The CDR3, as DNA: TGTGCCAGTAGTAACTGGGGGGCTGGAAACACCATATATTTT.

This chain joins TRBV5-1 and TRBJ2-4, with D possibly TRBD1 on 5 matching bases. The CDR3 length is 13 residues. Germline lookup yields CDR1 SGHRS and CDR2 YFSETQ. Trimming pared 7 bases from V and 7 bases from J, leaving 15 bases between. The CDR3 nucleotides read TGCGCCAGCGCCGATCAGGGTTTTAACATTCAGTACTTC. Translation gives CASADQGFNIQYF.